The 17 T cell receptor beta chains given below trace back to one sample, sequenced in a study of blood T cell repertoires in COVID-19 (dated by TCRdb to about 2020). Libraries were constructed by the immunoSEQ multiplex PCR assay. TCRdb stores this immuneACCESS table with in-frame sequences only. Part of the clones is absent; in the studies checked, under half of the shortfall reflects unresolved V genes, and no reason is known for the rest. The sample contains some 200,000 clones, around 79% of them found a single time. The leading ten clones occupy about 25% of the sample. Material for sequencing was peripheral blood. Receptor source: a woman aged 65 to 85 with acute or convalescent COVID-19.

This clone was counted between two and nine times. The CDR3 loop reads CASSLSGRITGELFF. The CDR3 DNA follows: TGTGCCAGCAGCCTCAGCGGGAGGATCACCGGGGAGCTGTTTTTT. The rearrangement joins TRBV5-6 to TRBJ2-2; 9 positions agree with TRBD2. V was clipped by 4 bases and J by 4 bases; unmatched bases: 5. CDR1 SGHDT and CDR2 YYEEEE come from the germline V gene. This CDR3 is built from 15 residues.

As DNA, the CDR3 is TGCGCCAGCAGCTTGGCCGGCAGGGATCCCTACGAGCAGTACTTC. This gives the protein CASSLAGRDPYEQYF. This chain connects TRBV5-1 to TRBJ2-7, with a weak D call TRBD1 (5 bases). The CDR3 runs to 15 residues. Germline assignment: CDR1 SGHRS and CDR2 YFSETQ. The germline V and J ends were trimmed by 0 bases and 2 bases, with 12 bases remaining between them.

The table lists this clone with a count of one. This rearrangement joins TRBV5-1 to TRBJ1-1, with D tentatively TRBD1 (5 bases). This CDR3 has 13 amino acids. CDR1 and CDR2 from the germline V gene are SGHRS and YFSETQ. V lost 0 bases and J lost 5, with 8 bases in between. CDR3 bases: TGCGCCAGCAGCTTGGCGGAGGGGACTGAAGCTTTCTTT. Its protein is CASSLAEGTEAFF.

The rearrangement joins TRBV5-4 to TRBJ2-1; TRBD2 is a possible D gene (5 bases). With 4 bases removed from V and 3 bases from J, the gap between germline ends came to 11 bases. Germline loops: CDR1 SGHNT, CDR2 YYREEE (reference sequence). CDR3 size: 14 residues. The CDR3 bases are TGTGCCAGCAGCCGGAGGACCGACTACAATGAGCAGTTCTTC. The encoded protein is CASSRRTDYNEQFF.

As DNA, the CDR3 is TGTGCCAGCAGCTTGGTGGGACACGATTATGGCTACACCTTC. Encoded protein: CASSLVGHDYGYTF. The chain combines TRBV5-4 with TRBJ1-2, with TRBD1 as a possible D gene (6 bases). The CDR3 spans 14 residues. Trimming took 0 bases from V and 5 from J, leaving 11 bases between them. From germline, CDR1 is SGHNT and CDR2 YYREEE (reference sequence).

The chain couples TRBV6-4 to TRBJ2-2, with a weak D call TRBD2 (6 bases). Trimming shortened V by 4 bases and J by 1 base, and 7 bases separated the two germline ends. The CDR3 covers 14 residues. Germline values: CDR1 MRHNA, CDR2 SNTAGT. The CDR3 protein is CASSVSGNTGELFF. CDR3 coding DNA: TGTGCCAGCAGTGTTAGCGGGAACACCGGGGAGCTGTTTTTT.

V is TRBV19 and J is TRBJ2-3; 9 nucleotides agree with TRBD1. V lost 6 bases to trimming and J lost 2 bases; unmatched junction nucleotides: 12. This CDR3 region has 17 residues. CDR1 and CDR2 from the germline V gene are LNHDA and SQIVND (reference sequence). CDR3 DNA sequence: TGTGCCAGTAGCCTCTACACCGGGACAGGGCACACAGATACGCAGTATTTT. It specifies CASSLYTGTGHTDTQYF.

The CDR3 reads CASSIGGIADTQYF. CDR3 in DNA: TGTGCCAGTAGTATAGGCGGGATTGCAGATACGCAGTATTTT. The J gene is TRBJ2-3, the V gene TRBV19; D might be TRBD2 (6 bases). CDR1 LNHDA and CDR2 SQIVND come from the germline V gene (reference sequence). V shed 1 base and J shed 4 bases, with 9 bases lying between them. The CDR3 contains 14 residues.

This clone was picked up a small number of times. V gene TRBV5-1 combines with J gene TRBJ2-5, with D maybe TRBD1 (5 bases). Trimming left V 4 bases short and J 1 base short, with 11 bases between. The V gene's germline CDR1 is SGHRS and CDR2 YFSETQ. This CDR3 has 14 residues. CDR3 nucleotides: TGCGCCAGCAGCCTGGACAACCCCCAAGAGACCCAGTACTTC. Residues: CASSLDNPQETQYF.

Only a few counts were recorded for this clone. The J gene is TRBJ2-7, the V gene TRBV2; 9 positions agree with TRBD1. Germline CDR1 reads SNHLY; CDR2 reads FYNNEI. Trimming at V came to 6 bases and at J to 0 bases, leaving 9 bases not matched to a gene. The CDR3 runs to 16 residues. The CDR3 sequence: CASRGFDRGYSYEQYF. In DNA form, the CDR3 reads TGTGCCAGCAGGGGGTTCGACAGGGGGTACTCCTACGAGCAGTACTTC.

The J gene is TRBJ2-5, the V gene TRBV3-1 (or the pseudogene TRBV3-2); D ambiguous. Looked up from germline, CDR1 is LGHDT and CDR2 is YNNKEL (reference sequence). Trimming shortened V by 6 bases and J by 4 bases, and 24 bases separated the two germline ends. This CDR3 comprises 17 residues. CDR3 residues: CASSYHRSSRFGETQYF. The CDR3 DNA follows: TGTGCCAGCAGTTACCATAGGAGTAGCCGCTTTGGAGAGACCCAGTACTTC.

This chain connects TRBV3-1 (or the pseudogene TRBV3-2) to TRBJ2-1, with TRBD1 identical over 9 bases. With 1 base clipped from V and 5 bases from J, the junction kept 3 bases outside the gene matches. Germline V CDR1 and CDR2: LGHDT, YNNKEL (reference sequence). The CDR3 totals 15 residues. The CDR3 DNA reads as TGTGCCAGCAGCCAAGGGACAGGGGCAAACAATGAGCAGTTCTTC. Protein product: CASSQGTGANNEQFF.

V is TRBV7-2 and J is TRBJ2-2; 9 nucleotides match TRBD1. CDR3 length: 16 residues. With 5 bases clipped from V and 6 bases from J, the junction kept 10 bases outside the gene matches. Germline V gene data show CDR1 as SGHTA and CDR2 as FQGNSA. The CDR3 sequence is CASSPPRGTGPGELFF. The CDR3 bases are TGTGCCAGCAGCCCCCCAAGGGGGACAGGGCCCGGGGAGCTGTTTTTT.

The chain couples TRBV6-5 to TRBJ2-7; TRBD2 aligns across 13 bases. The trim removed 5 bases at V and 7 bases at J, leaving 8 bases unmatched. Germline CDR1 is MNHEY and CDR2 is SVGAGI. The CDR3 has 15 amino acids. The CDR3 coding sequence is TGTGCCAGCAGTCGAGATGGACTAGCGGGAGTTGAGCAGTACTTC. This codes for CASSRDGLAGVEQYF.

V gene TRBV2 combines with J gene TRBJ2-5; TRBD1 matches 8 bases. The CDR3 has 13 amino acids. Germline-derived CDR1 and CDR2 are SNHLY and FYNNEI. J gave up 7 bases and V 6 bases, and 7 bases lay outside the gene matches. CDR3 sequence reads: CASSVGQGGTQYF. For the CDR3, the DNA is TGTGCCAGCAGCGTAGGACAGGGAGGGACCCAGTACTTC.

J is TRBJ1-1 and V is TRBV5-4; D possibly corresponds to TRBD1 (5 bases). CDR3 length: 15 residues. The V gene's germline CDR1 is SGHNT and CDR2 YYREEE (reference sequence). V lost 0 bases to trimming and J lost 3 bases, with 12 bases between them. The CDR3 is CASSLEGSGYTEAFF. The CDR3 DNA follows: TGTGCCAGCAGCTTGGAGGGGAGCGGGTACACTGAAGCTTTCTTT.

V and J are TRBV19 and TRBJ2-3; 10 bases match TRBD2. The CDR3 length is 16 residues. The germline gives CDR1 LNHDA, CDR2 SQIVND (reference sequence). V shed 1 base, J shed 1 base, and the junction held 2 bases outside the gene matches. The CDR3 coding sequence is TGTGCCAGTAGTATAGGCCTAGCGGGGGGCACAGATACGCAGTATTTT. This codes for CASSIGLAGGTDTQYF.